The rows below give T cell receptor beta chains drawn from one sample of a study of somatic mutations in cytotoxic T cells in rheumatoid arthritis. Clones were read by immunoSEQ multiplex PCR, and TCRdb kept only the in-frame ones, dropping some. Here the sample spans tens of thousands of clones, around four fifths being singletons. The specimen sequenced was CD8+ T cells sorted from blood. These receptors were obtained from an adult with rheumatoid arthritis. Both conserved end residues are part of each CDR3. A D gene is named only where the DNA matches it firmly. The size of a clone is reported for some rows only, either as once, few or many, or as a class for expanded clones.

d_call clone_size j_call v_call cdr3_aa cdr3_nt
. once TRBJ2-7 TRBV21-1 CASSKDASYEQYF TGTGCCAGCAGCAAAGATGCTTCCTACGAGCAGTACTTC
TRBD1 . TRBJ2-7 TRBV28 CASTLHRGRAEQYF TGTGCCAGCACCCTCCACAGGGGGCGGGCCGAGCAGTACTTC
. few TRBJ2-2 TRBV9 CASSVTGRTNTGELFF TGTGCCAGCAGCGTTACGGGACGCACGAACACCGGGGAGCTGTTTTTT
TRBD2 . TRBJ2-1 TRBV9 CASTLGLADYNEQFF TGTGCCAGCACCCTAGGGCTAGCGGATTACAATGAGCAGTTCTTC
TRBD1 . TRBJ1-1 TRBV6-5 CASRSQTGSNTEAFF TGTGCCAGTAGAAGTCAGACAGGGTCGAACACTGAAGCTTTCTTT
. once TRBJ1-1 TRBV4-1 CASSQGAGTEAFF TGCGCCAGCAGCCAAGGAGCCGGGACCGAAGCTTTCTTT
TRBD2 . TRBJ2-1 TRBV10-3 CAISGTSGDVGNEQFF TGTGCCATCTCGGGGACTAGCGGGGATGTCGGGAATGAGCAGTTCTTC
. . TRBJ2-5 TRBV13 CASRSCQGTTDQETQYF TGTGCCAGCAGGTCCTGCCAGGGGACAACCGATCAAGAGACCCAGTACTTC
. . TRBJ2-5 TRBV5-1 CASSSGGLETQYF TGCGCCAGCAGCTCTGGGGGCCTGGAGACCCAGTACTTC
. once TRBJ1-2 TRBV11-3 CASSLGAANPNYGYTF TGTGCCAGCAGCTTAGGGGCAGCAAATCCTAACTATGGCTACACCTTC
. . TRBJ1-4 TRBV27 CASSPGGGWVAEKLFF TGTGCCAGCAGTCCCGGGGGGGGTTGGGTCGCTGAAAAACTGTTTTTT
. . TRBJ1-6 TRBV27 CASSHRDYSPLHF TGTGCCAGCAGTCACAGGGATTATTCACCCCTCCACTTT
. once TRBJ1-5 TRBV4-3 CASSQNWRSNQPQHF TGCGCCAGCAGCCAAAACTGGAGGAGCAATCAGCCCCAGCATTTT
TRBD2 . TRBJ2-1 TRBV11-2 CASSPGLVYNEQFF TGTGCCAGCAGCCCGGGACTAGTCTACAATGAGCAGTTCTTC
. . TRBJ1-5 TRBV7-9 CASSQAAGTLGNQPQHF TGTGCCAGCAGCCAGGCGGCAGGGACCTTGGGCAATCAGCCCCAGCATTTT
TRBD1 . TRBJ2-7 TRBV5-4 CASSLEDRGYEQYF TGTGCCAGCAGCTTGGAGGACAGGGGTTACGAGCAGTACTTC
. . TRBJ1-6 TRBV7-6 CASSLEGNSPLHF TGTGCCAGCAGCTTAGAAGGGAATTCACCCCTCCACTTT
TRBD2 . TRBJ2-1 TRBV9 CASSPGLAGVNEQFF TGTGCCAGCAGCCCAGGACTAGCGGGAGTAAATGAGCAGTTCTTC
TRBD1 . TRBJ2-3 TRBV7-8 CASSLVQGARDTQYF TGTGCCAGCAGCTTAGTCCAGGGGGCTCGGGATACGCAGTATTTT
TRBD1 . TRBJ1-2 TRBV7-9 CASSAPTGPGYTF TGTGCCAGCAGCGCCCCGACAGGGCCTGGCTACACCTTC
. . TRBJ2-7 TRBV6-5 CASSYGVTSYEQYF TGTGCCAGCAGTTACGGGGTTACCTCCTACGAGCAGTACTTC
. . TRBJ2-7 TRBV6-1 CASSEDVSGYEQYF TGTGCCAGCAGTGAAGATGTCAGTGGGTACGAGCAGTACTTC
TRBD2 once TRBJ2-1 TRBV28 CASSPGEGFNEQFF TGTGCCAGCAGCCCCGGGGAGGGCTTCAATGAGCAGTTCTTC
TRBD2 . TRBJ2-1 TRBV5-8 CASTPGLGSYNEQFF TGTGCCAGCACCCCGGGACTAGGCTCCTACAATGAGCAGTTCTTC
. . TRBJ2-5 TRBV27 CASSLWGRETQYF TGTGCCAGCAGTTTATGGGGTCGGGAGACCCAGTACTTC
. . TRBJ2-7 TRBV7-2 CASSSRDTTGEQYF TGTGCCAGCAGCTCTAGGGACACGACGGGGGAGCAGTACTTC
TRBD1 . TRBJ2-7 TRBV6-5 CASSYGTGTYEQYF TGTGCCAGCAGTTACGGGACAGGGACCTACGAGCAGTACTTC
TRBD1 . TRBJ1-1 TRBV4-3 CASSPTGAEAFF TGCGCCAGCAGCCCGACAGGGGCAGAAGCTTTCTTT